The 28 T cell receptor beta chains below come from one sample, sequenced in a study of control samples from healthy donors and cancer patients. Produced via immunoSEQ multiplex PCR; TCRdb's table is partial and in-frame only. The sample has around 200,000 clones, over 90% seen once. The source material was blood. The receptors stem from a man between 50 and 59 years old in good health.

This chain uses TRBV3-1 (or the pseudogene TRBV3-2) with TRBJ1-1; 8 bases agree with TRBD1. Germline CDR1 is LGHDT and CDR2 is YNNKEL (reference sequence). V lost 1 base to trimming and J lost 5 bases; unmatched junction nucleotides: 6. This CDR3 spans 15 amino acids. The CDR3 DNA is TGTGCCAGCAGCCAAGGCAGGGGGCGCGGGACTGAAGCTTTCTTT. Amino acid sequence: CASSQGRGRGTEAFF.

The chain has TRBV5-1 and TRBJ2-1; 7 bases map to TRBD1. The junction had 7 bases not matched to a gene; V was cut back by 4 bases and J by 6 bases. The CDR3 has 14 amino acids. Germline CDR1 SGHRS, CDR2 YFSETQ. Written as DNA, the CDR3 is TGCGCCAGCAGCGGACGACAGGGTGGCAATGAGCAGTTCTTC. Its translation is CASSGRQGGNEQFF.

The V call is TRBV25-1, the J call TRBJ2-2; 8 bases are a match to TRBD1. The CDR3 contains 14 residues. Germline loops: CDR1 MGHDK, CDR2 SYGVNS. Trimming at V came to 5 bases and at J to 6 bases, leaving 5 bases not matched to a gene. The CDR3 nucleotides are TGTGCCAGCAGTTTTACAGGGGGGCCCGGGGAGCTGTTTTTT. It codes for CASSFTGGPGELFF.

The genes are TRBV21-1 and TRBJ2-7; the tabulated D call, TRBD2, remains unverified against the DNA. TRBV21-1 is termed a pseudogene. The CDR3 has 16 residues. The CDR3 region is CASRDRTSGSENEQYV. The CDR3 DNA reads TGTGCCAGCAGGGACAGGACTAGCGGGTCTGAGAACGAGCAGTACGTC.

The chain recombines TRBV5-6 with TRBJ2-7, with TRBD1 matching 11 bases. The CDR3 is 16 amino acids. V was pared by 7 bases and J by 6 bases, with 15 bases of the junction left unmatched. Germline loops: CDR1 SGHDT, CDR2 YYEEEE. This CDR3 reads CASGIKPGQGVTEQYF. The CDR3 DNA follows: TGTGCCAGCGGGATCAAGCCGGGACAGGGGGTTACCGAGCAGTACTTC.

CDR3 coding DNA: TGTGCCAGTACCGACAGGGGGCCAGATACGCAGTATTTT. This translates into CASTDRGPDTQYF. The chain joins TRBV18 to TRBJ2-3, with TRBD1 matching over 10 bases. The CDR3 is 13 residues long. Trimming cost V 9 bases and J 4 bases; bases outside gene matches: 4. In germline, CDR1 is KGHSH, CDR2 LQKENI.

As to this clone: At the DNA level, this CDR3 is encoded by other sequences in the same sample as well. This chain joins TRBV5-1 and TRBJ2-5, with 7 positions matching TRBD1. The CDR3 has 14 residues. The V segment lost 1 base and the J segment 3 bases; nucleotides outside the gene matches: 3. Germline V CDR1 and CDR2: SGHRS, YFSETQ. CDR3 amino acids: CASSLSTGEETQYF. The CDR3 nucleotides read TGCGCCAGCAGCTTGAGTACAGGGGAAGAGACCCAGTACTTC.

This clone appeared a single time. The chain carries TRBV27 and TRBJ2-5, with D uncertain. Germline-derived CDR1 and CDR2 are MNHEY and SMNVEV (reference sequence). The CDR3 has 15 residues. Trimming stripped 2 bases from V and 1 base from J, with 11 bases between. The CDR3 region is CASSLGWNLQETQYF. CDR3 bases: TGTGCCAGCAGTTTAGGTTGGAACCTCCAAGAGACCCAGTACTTC.

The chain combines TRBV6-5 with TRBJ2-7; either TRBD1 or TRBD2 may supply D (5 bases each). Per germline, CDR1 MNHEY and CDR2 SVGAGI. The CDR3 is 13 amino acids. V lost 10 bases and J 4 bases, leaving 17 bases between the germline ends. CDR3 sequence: CAIPRDGLYEQYF. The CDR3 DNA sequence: TGTGCCATTCCTCGGGACGGATTATACGAGCAGTACTTC.

CDR3 nucleotide sequence: TGTGCCAGCAGCTTAATGGGGGACAGGGGCGGCTACACCTTC. As protein: CASSLMGDRGGYTF. The chain is built from TRBV11-2 and TRBJ1-2, with TRBD1 identical over 10 bases. The germline CDR1 and CDR2 sequences are SGHAT and FQNNGV. The length of the CDR3 is 14 residues. V was clipped by 2 bases and J by 8 bases; unmatched bases: 5.

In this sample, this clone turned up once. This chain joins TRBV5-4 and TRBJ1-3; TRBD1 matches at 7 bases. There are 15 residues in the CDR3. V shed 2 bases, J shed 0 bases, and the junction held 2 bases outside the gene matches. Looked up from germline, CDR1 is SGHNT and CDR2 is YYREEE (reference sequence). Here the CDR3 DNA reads TGTGCCAGCAGCTTCGACAGGGCCTCTGGAAACACCATATATTTT. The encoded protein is CASSFDRASGNTIYF.

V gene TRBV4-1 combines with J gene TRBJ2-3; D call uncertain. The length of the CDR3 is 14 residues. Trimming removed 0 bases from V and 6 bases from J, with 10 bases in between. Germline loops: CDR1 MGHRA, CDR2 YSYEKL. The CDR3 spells CASSQEKEYDTQYF. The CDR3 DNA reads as TGCGCCAGCAGCCAAGAAAAGGAGTATGATACGCAGTATTTT.

Here the CDR3 DNA reads TGCGCCAGCAGCCAAGAAGGGCAGGGCTTTAGCGAAAAACTGTTTTTT. Its translation is CASSQEGQGFSEKLFF. This chain links TRBV4-1 with TRBJ1-4; the D gene is possibly TRBD1 (5 bases). The germline V gene encodes CDR1 MGHRA and CDR2 YSYEKL. With 0 bases removed from V and 8 bases from J, the gap between germline ends came to 16 bases. The CDR3 is 16 residues long.

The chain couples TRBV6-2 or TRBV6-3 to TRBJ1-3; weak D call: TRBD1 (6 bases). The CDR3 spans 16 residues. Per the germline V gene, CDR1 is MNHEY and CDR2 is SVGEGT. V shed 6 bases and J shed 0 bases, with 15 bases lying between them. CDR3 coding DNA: TGTGCCAGCAGCCGGGGGCCGGGGAGCTCTGGAAACACCATATATTTT. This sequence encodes CASSRGPGSSGNTIYF.

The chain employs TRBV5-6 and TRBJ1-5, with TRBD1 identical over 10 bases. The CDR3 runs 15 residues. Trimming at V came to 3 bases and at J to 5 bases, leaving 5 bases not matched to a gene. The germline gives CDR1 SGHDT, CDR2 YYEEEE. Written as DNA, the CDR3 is TGTGCCAGCAGCTCAACCGGGACAGGGGATCAGCCCCAGCATTTT. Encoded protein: CASSSTGTGDQPQHF.

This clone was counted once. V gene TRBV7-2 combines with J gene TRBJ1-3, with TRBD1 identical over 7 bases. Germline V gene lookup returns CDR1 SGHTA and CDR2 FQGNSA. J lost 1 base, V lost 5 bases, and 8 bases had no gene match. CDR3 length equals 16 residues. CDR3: CASSPQGQQSGNTIYF. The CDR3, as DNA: TGTGCCAGCAGCCCACAGGGACAGCAGTCTGGAAACACCATATATTTT. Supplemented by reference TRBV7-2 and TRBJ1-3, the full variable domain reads GAGVSQSPSNKVTEKGKDVELRCDPISGHTALYWYRQSLGQGLEFLIYFQGNSAPDKSGLPSDRFSAERTGGSVSTLTIQRTQQEDSAVYLCASSPQGQQSGNTIYFGEGSWLTVV.

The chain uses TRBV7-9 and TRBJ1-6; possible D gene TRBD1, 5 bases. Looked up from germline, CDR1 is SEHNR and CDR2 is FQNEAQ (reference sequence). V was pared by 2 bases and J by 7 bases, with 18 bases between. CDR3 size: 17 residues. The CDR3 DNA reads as TGTGCCAGCAGCTTATTTAGGGCCGGGACTCCCAATTCACCCCTCCACTTT. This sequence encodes CASSLFRAGTPNSPLHF.

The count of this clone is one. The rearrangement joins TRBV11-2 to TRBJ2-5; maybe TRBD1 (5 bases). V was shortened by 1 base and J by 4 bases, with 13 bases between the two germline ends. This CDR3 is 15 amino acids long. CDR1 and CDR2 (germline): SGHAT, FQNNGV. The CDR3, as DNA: TGTGCCAGCAGCTTAGGGCGTACAAGGGGAGAGACCCAGTACTTC. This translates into CASSLGRTRGETQYF.

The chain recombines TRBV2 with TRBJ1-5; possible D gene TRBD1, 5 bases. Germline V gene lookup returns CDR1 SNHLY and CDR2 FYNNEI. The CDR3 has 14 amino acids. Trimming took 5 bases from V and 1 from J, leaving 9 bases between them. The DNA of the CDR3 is TGTGCCAGCAGTAAACAGGTCAGCAATCAGCCCCAGCATTTT. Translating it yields CASSKQVSNQPQHF.

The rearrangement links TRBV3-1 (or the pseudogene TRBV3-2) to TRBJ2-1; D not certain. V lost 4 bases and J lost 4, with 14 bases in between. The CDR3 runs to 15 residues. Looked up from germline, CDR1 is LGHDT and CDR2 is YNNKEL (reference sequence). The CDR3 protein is CASSPEYSNYNEQFF. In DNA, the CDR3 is TGTGCCAGCAGCCCTGAATACAGCAATTACAATGAGCAGTTCTTC.

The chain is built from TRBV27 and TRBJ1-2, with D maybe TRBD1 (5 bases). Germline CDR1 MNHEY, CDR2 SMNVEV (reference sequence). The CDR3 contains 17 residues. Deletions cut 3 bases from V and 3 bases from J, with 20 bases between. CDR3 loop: CASSFTRPGGSYYGYTF. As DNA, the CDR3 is TGTGCCAGCAGTTTTACGAGACCGGGGGGAAGCTACTATGGCTACACCTTC.

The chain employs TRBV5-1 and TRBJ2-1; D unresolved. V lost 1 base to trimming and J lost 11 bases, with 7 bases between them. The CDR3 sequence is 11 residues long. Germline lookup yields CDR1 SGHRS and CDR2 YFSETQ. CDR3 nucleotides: TGCGCCAGCAGCTTGCTTTCCAAGCAGTTCTTC. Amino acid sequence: CASSLLSKQFF. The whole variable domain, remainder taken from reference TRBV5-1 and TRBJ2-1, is KAGVTQTPRYLIKTRGQQVTLSCSPISGHRSVSWYQQTPGQGLQFLFEYFSETQRNKGNFPGRFSGRQFSNSRSEMNVSTLELGDSALYLCASSLLSKQFFGPGTRLTVL.

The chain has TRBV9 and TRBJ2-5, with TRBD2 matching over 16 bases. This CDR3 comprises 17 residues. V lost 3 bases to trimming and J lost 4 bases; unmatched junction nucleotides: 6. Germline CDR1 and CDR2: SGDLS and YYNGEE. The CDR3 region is CASSDGTSGGAGETQYF. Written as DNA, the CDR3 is TGTGCCAGCAGCGACGGGACTAGCGGGGGGGCCGGAGAGACCCAGTACTTC.

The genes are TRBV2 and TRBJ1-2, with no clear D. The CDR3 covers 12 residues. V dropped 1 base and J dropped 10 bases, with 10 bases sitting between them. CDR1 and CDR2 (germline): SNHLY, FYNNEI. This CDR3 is CASSEGVYLYTF. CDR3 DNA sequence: TGTGCCAGCAGTGAAGGGGTGTACCTCTACACCTTC.

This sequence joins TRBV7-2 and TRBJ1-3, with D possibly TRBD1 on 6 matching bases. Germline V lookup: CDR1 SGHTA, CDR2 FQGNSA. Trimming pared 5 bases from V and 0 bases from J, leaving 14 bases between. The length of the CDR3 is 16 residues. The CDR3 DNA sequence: TGTGCCAGCAGCCAACGGCAGGGGAACTCTGGAAACACCATATATTTT. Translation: CASSQRQGNSGNTIYF.

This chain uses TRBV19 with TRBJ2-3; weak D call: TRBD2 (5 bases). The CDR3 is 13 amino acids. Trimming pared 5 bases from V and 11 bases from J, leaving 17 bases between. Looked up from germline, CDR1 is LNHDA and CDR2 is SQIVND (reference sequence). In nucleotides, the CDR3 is TGTGCCAGTAGTTGGGGTCTTTCCGGAGGGCAGTATTTT. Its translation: CASSWGLSGGQYF. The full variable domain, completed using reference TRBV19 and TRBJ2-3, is DGGITQSPKYLFRKEGQNVTLSCEQNLNHDAMYWYRQDPGQGLRLIYYSQIVNDFQKGDIAEGYSVSREKKESFPLTVTSAQKNPTAFYLCASSWGLSGGQYFGPGTRLTVL.

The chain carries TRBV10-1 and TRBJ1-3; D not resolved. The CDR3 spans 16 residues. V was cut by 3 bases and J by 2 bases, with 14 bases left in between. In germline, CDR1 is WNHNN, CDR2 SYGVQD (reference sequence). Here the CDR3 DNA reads TGCGCCAGCAGTGAACATGCGGGAAAAGCTGGAAACACCATATATTTT. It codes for CASSEHAGKAGNTIYF.

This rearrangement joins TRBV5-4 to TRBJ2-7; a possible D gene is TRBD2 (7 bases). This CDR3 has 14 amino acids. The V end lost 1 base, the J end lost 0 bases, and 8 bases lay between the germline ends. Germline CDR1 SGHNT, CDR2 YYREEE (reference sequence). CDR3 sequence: CASSLRGGSYEQYF. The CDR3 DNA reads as TGTGCCAGCAGCTTGAGGGGGGGCTCCTACGAGCAGTACTTC.